This TCR beta chain was found in a study of T cell responses to AZD1222 COVID-19 vaccine. The repertoire was sequenced with immunoSEQ multiplex PCR; TCRdb's copy has only in-frame clones and lacks some. Of about 120,000 clones in the sample, 85% to 90% were seen once. The V and J ends lost 5 bases and 8 bases, in that order; junction bases with no gene match: 12. CDR1 is SGHTA and CDR2 is FQGNSA in the germline V gene. The CDR3 extends over 15 amino acids. This clone has only a few counts. This clonotype originated in an adult in good health. The J gene is TRBJ2-1, the V gene TRBV7-2, with TRBD2 matching over 7 bases. The sample was peripheral blood, taken on day 0 of AZD1222 vaccination. The CDR3: CASSIGGSSGDEQFF. The CDR3 bases are TGTGCCAGCAGCATCGGCGGGAGTTCGGGCGATGAGCAGTTCTTC. Together with reference TRBV7-2 and TRBJ2-1, the CDR3 gives the full variable domain: GAGVSQSPSNKVTEKGKDVELRCDPISGHTALYWYRQSLGQGLEFLIYFQGNSAPDKSGLPSDRFSAERTGGSVSTLTIQRTQQEDSAVYLCASSIGGSSGDEQFFGPGTRLTVL.